This TCR beta chain is from a study of CD8+CD57+ T cells in acquired aplastic anemia. About the study: Quantities of DNA derived from sorted CD4+ and CD8+ cells averaged around 3.2 ug.

A word on this clonotype: A junction end diverges from the germline sequence, so it may reflect a read error.

This CDR3 spans 11 amino acids. CDR1 DFQATT and CDR2 SNEGSKA come from the germline V gene (reference sequence). Profiling of TCR beta VDJ combinations and CDR3 sequences used genomic DNA as template. TCRdb re-called the reads through MiXCR, storing one row per CDR3 protein. The sample yields around 400,000 distinct CDR3 sequences, just under 70% seen once. The receptor's source is a human donor in good health, serving as a control. Input material: sorted CD4+, CD8+, or CD8+CD57+ T cells (not recorded which) from PBMCs. The chain links TRBV20-1 to TRBJ2-7; D might be TRBD1 (6 bases). DNA for the CDR3: TGCAGTGCTTTCACAGGGCACGGCCACGACTTC. It yields the protein CSAFTGHGHDF.